This T cell receptor (beta chain) was identified during a study of shared clonotypes between healthy human individuals. The study's findings and limits: Sampling used blood alone; tissue repertoires probably differ.

About this clone itself: The antigen remains unidentified.

Germline lookup yields CDR1 SGHAT and CDR2 FQNNGV. The CDR3 has 15 residues. The V end lost 5 bases, the J end lost 3 bases, and 16 bases lay between the germline ends. Deep was the level at which the assay was run. In the original workflow: ImmunoSEQ only sent back junction sequences with no quality scores, so filtering was done differently. Clones were sequenced by immunoSEQ multiplex PCR, and TCRdb holds only the in-frame ones, with some missing. V, J and clone size were drawn from that table, and D and trimming were deduced from the DNA. The sample holds about 490,000 clones, 76% seen once. This clonotype was obtained from a middle-aged woman in good health. Some clones in this sample may be carry-over from other donors' samples. J is TRBJ2-5 and V is TRBV11-2; D is perhaps TRBD1 (6 bases). Sequencing was performed on PBMCs. CDR3 in amino acids: CASSHLIQGEETQYF. The CDR3 nucleotides are TGTGCCAGCAGCCACCTTATACAGGGAGAAGAGACCCAGTACTTC.